This TCR beta chain emerged from a study of cytomegalovirus exposure and HLA in healthy donors. Study-wide context: The same platform as the approximately 700 first-cohort repertoires was used for the 120 validation repertoires, a later analysis reported. Overall study findings and caveats: First-cohort TCR clusters tended to co-occur in the approximately 130 validation repertoires, a later analysis found.

As regards this clone: No antigen is known for it.

Trimming took 6 bases from V and 5 from J, leaving 10 bases between them. Germline V gene data show CDR1 as LNHDA and CDR2 as SQIVND (reference sequence). The CDR3 has 13 amino acids. Produced via immunoSEQ multiplex PCR; TCRdb's table is partial and in-frame only. The table includes over 200,000 clones, 85% to 90% detected once. The material sequenced was PBMCs. The chain uses TRBV19 and TRBJ1-4; D is perhaps TRBD1 (5 bases). This TCR was recovered from a woman younger than 35 in good health and CMV-seronegative. The CDR3 spells CASRGRGNEKLFF. The CDR3 DNA is TGTGCCAGTAGAGGAAGGGGCAATGAAAAACTGTTTTTT.